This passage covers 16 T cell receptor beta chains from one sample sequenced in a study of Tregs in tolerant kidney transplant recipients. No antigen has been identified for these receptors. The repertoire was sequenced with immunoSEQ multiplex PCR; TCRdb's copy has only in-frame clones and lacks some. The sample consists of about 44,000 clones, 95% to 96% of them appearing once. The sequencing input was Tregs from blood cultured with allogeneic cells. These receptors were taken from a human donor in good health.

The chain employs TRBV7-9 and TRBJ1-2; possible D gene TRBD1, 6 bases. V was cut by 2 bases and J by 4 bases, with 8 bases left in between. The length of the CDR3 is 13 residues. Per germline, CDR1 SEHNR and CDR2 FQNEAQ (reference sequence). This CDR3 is CASSLNRVYGYTF. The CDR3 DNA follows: TGTGCCAGCAGCTTAAACAGGGTCTATGGCTACACCTTC.

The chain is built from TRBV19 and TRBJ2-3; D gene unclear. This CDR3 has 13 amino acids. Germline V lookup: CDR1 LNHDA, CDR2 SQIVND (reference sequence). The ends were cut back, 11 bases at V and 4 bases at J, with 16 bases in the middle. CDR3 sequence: CACRKGSSDTQYF. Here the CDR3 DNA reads TGTGCCTGCCGGAAAGGAAGTTCAGATACGCAGTATTTT.

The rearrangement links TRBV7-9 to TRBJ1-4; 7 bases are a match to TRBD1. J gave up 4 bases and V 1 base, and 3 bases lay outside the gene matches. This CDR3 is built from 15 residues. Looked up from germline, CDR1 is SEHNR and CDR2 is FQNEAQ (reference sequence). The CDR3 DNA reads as TGTGCCAGCAGCTTAGGGGGACAGAGTAATGAAAAACTGTTTTTT. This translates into CASSLGGQSNEKLFF.

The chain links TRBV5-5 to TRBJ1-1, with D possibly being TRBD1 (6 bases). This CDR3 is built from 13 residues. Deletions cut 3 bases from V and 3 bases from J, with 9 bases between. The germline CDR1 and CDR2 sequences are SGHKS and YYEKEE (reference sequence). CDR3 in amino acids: CASSSQGHTEAFF. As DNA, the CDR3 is TGTGCCAGCAGCTCACAGGGTCACACTGAAGCTTTCTTT.

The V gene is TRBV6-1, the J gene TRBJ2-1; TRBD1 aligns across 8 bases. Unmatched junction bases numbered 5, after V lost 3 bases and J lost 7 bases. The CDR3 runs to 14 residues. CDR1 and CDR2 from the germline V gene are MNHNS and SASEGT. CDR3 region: CASSDQGALNEQFF. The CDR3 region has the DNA TGTGCCAGCAGTGATCAGGGGGCGCTTAATGAGCAGTTCTTC.

The CDR3 DNA follows: TGTGCCAGCAGCCCCCATAGCGTAACAGATACGCAGTATTTT. Translating gives CASSPHSVTDTQYF. This chain connects TRBV5-5 to TRBJ2-3, with D perhaps matching TRBD2 (5 bases). This CDR3 is built from 14 residues. V gave up 4 bases and J gave up 3 bases, with 12 bases separating them. Germline values: CDR1 SGHKS, CDR2 YYEKEE (reference sequence). Together with reference TRBV5-5 and TRBJ2-3, the CDR3 gives the full variable domain: DAGVTQSPTHLIKTRGQQVTLRCSPISGHKSVSWYQQVLGQGPQFIFQYYEKEERGRGNFPDRFSARQFPNYSSELNVNALLLGDSALYLCASSPHSVTDTQYFGPGTRLTVL.

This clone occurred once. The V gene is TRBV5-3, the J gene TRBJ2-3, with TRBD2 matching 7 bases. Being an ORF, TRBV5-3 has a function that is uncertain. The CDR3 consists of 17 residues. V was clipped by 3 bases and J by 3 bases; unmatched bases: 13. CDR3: CARSWLGLESRTDTQYF. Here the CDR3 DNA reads TGTGCCAGAAGCTGGCTTGGACTAGAATCACGGACAGATACGCAGTATTTT.

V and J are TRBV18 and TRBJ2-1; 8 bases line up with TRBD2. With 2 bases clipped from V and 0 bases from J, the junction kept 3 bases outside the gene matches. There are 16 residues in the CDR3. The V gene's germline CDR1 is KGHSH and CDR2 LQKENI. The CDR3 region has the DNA TGTGCCAGCTCACCATTGAGCGGGAGCTCCTACAATGAGCAGTTCTTC. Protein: CASSPLSGSSYNEQFF.

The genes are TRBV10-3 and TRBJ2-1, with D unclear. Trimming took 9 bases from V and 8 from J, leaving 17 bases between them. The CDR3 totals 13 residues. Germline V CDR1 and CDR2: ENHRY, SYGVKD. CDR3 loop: CAIFHSAQDEQFF. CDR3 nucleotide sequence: TGTGCCATTTTCCACAGTGCCCAGGATGAGCAGTTCTTC.

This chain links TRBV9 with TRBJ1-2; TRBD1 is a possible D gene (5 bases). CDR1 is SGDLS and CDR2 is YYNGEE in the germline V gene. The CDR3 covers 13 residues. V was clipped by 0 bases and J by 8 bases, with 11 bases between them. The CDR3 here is CASSVVWGGGYTF. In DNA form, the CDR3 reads TGTGCCAGCAGCGTAGTGTGGGGCGGCGGCTACACCTTC.

The CDR3, as DNA: TGTGCCAGCAGCTTAGACAGGGCCTCTGGAAACACCATATATTTT. Translating it yields CASSLDRASGNTIYF. The chain combines TRBV13 with TRBJ1-3, with D perhaps matching TRBD1 (6 bases). V gave up 1 base and J gave up 0 bases, with 7 bases separating them. The CDR3 sequence is 15 residues long. Looked up from germline, CDR1 is PRHDT and CDR2 is FYEKMQ (reference sequence).

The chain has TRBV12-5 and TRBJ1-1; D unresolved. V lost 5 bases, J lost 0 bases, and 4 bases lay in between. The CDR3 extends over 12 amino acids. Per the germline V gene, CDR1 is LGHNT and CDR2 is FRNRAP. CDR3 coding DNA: TGTGCTAGTGGTGGGGTGAACACTGAAGCTTTCTTT. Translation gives CASGGVNTEAFF.

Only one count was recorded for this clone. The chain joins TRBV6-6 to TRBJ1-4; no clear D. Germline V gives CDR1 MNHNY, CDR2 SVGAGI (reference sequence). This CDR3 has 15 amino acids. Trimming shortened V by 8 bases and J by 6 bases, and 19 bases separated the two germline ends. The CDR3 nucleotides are TGTGCCAGCTCAAAACCCCCGGGTAATGATGAAAAACTGTTTTTT. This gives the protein CASSKPPGNDEKLFF.

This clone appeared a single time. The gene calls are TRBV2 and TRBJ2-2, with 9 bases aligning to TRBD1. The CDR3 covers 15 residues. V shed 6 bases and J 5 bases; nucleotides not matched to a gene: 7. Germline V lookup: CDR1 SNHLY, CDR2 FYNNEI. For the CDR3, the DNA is TGTGCCAGCAGCAACAGGGGGCCGGTGACCGGGGAGCTGTTTTTT. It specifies CASSNRGPVTGELFF.

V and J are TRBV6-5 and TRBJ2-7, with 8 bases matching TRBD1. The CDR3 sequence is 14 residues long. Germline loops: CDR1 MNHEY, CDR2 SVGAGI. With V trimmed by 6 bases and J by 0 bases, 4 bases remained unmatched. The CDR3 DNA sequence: TGTGCCAGCAGCCACAGGGGGTACTCCTACGAGCAGTACTTC. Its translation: CASSHRGYSYEQYF.

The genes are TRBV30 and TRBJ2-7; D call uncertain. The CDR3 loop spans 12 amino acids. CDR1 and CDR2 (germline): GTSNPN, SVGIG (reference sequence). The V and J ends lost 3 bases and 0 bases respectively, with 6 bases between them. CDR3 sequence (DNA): TGTGCCTGGAGAGTCACCTCCTACGAGCAGTACTTC. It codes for CAWRVTSYEQYF.